This passage covers 7 T cell receptor beta chains from one sample sequenced in a study of PD-L1 blockade in urothelial cancer (dated by TCRdb to 2017 to 2019). The method was the immunoSEQ multiplex PCR assay. Imported from immuneACCESS, the table was reduced by TCRdb to in-frame sequences with V and J called. These copies leave out some clones; in studies compared against another copy, an unresolved V gene accounts for under half, and the cause of the remainder is not known. This sample gives under 50,000 clones in total; approximately 90% of them show up just once. The ten largest clones add up to about 11% of the sample. The sample's time point label is to be understood as: pretreatment peripheral blood. The sequencing used PBMCs, collected around atezolizumab (anti-PD-L1) treatment. Every receptor here comes from a woman aged 60 to 75 with urothelial cancer.

The V call is TRBV27, the J call TRBJ2-2; possibly TRBD2 for D (6 bases). The ends were cut back, 4 bases at V and 5 bases at J, with 14 bases in the middle. The CDR3 contains 15 residues. Germline V gene sequence: CDR1 MNHEY, CDR2 SMNVEV (reference sequence). CDR3 amino acids: CASSSIRRETGELFF. The CDR3 bases are TGTGCCAGCAGTTCAATAAGACGGGAGACCGGGGAGCTGTTTTTT.

This clone was picked up a small number of times. V gene TRBV6-1 combines with J gene TRBJ1-2; TRBD1 matches at 10 bases. The junction had 7 bases not matched to a gene; V was cut back by 6 bases and J by 6 bases. The CDR3 length is 14 residues. CDR1 is MNHNS, CDR2 SASEGT, per germline. DNA for the CDR3: TGTGCCAGCAGCGGTACGACAGGGGGCGATGGCTACACCTTC. It specifies CASSGTTGGDGYTF.

The chain is built from TRBV7-2 and TRBJ2-5; TRBD2 aligns across 9 bases. The junction had 16 bases not matched to a gene; V was cut back by 2 bases and J by 3 bases. The CDR3 runs to 19 residues. In germline, CDR1 is SGHTA, CDR2 FQGNSA. CDR3 residues: CASSLPPWRGRAGEETQYF. CDR3 nucleotide sequence: TGTGCCAGCAGCTTACCTCCCTGGCGCGGGAGGGCCGGAGAAGAGACCCAGTACTTC.

V usage is TRBV28 and J usage is TRBJ1-4, with D tentatively TRBD1 (6 bases). CDR3 length: 15 amino acids. The germline V and J ends were trimmed by 5 bases and 8 bases, with 18 bases remaining between them. Per germline, CDR1 MDHEN and CDR2 SYDVKM. This CDR3 is CASSPVGQGREKLFF. CDR3 bases: TGTGCCAGCAGTCCAGTAGGGCAGGGGCGGGAAAAACTGTTTTTT.

The chain has TRBV7-2 and TRBJ2-5, with 15 positions matching TRBD2. The V and J ends lost 2 bases and 9 bases, in that order; junction bases with no gene match: 10. The CDR3 consists of 17 residues. Germline CDR1 SGHTA, CDR2 FQGNSA. The CDR3 spells CASSLSRTSGGVMSQYF. CDR3 DNA: TGTGCCAGCAGCTTATCGCGGACTAGCGGGGGGGTTATGTCCCAGTACTTC.

This chain connects TRBV7-2 to TRBJ1-2; D is undetermined. The germline gives CDR1 SGHTA, CDR2 FQGNSA. The ends were cut back, 1 base at V and 7 bases at J, with 4 bases in the middle. There are 11 residues in the CDR3. The CDR3 bases are TGTGCCAGCAGCTTAGGCGGTGGCTACACCTTC. This gives the protein CASSLGGGYTF.

The rearrangement links TRBV18 to TRBJ1-1; D may be TRBD1 (5 bases). The germline V gene encodes CDR1 KGHSH and CDR2 LQKENI. This CDR3 region has 18 residues. V lost 1 base to trimming and J lost 1 base, with 19 bases between them. The CDR3: CASSPRSGAKLKNTEAFF. Here the CDR3 DNA reads TGTGCCAGCTCACCACGAAGTGGGGCCAAGCTCAAGAACACTGAAGCTTTCTTT.